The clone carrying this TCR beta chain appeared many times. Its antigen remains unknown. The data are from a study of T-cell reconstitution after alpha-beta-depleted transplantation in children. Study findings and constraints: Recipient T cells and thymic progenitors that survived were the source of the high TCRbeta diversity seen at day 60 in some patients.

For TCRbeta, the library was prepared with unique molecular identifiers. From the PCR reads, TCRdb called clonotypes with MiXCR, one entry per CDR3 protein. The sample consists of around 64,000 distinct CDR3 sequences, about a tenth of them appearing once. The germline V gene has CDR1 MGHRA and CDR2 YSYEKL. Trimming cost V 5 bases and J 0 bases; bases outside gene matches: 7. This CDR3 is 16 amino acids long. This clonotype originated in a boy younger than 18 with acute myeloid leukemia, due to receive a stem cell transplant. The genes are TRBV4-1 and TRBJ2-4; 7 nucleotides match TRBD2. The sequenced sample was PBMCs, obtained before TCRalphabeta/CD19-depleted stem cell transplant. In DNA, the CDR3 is TGCGCCAGCAGCGGAGCGGGGTTTCTAGCCAAAAACATTCAGTACTTC. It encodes CASSGAGFLAKNIQYF.